The 13 T cell receptor beta chains presented below share a single source sample, sequenced in a study of T cells in localized non-small cell lung cancer. The table came from immunoSEQ multiplex PCR; TCRdb's copy has only in-frame clones and leaves some out. The data hold over 35,000 clones, with approximately 81% observed a single time. The sample was peripheral blood mononuclear cells, taken before any cancer treatment. These receptors all stem from a male donor at least 60 years old with stage II lung adenocarcinoma.

V and J are TRBV9 and TRBJ2-2; 8 nucleotides match TRBD1. The CDR3 loop spans 17 amino acids. CDR1 is SGDLS, CDR2 YYNGEE, per germline. V was clipped by 3 bases and J by 5 bases; unmatched bases: 12. CDR3 in amino acids: CASSEGVRTGNTGELFF. CDR3 nucleotide sequence: TGTGCCAGCAGCGAGGGCGTCAGGACAGGGAATACCGGGGAGCTGTTTTTT.

The chain uses TRBV9 and TRBJ2-5; D not resolved. V was cut by 3 bases and J by 3 bases, with 9 bases left in between. Per germline, CDR1 SGDLS and CDR2 YYNGEE. The CDR3 runs 13 residues. The CDR3 coding sequence is TGTGCCAGCAGCGGGGCTTCTAAAGAGACCCAGTACTTC. It yields the protein CASSGASKETQYF.

The chain uses TRBV7-2 and TRBJ1-5; no clear D. V was shortened by 1 base and J by 0 bases, with 10 bases between the two germline ends. Germline CDR1 reads SGHTA; CDR2 reads FQGNSA. This CDR3 has 16 amino acids. CDR3: CASSLGALNSNQPQHF. CDR3 DNA sequence: TGTGCCAGCAGCTTAGGCGCGCTTAATAGCAATCAGCCCCAGCATTTT.

The chain employs TRBV2 and TRBJ1-1; 8 nucleotides match TRBD1. The CDR3 runs 16 residues. In germline, CDR1 is SNHLY, CDR2 FYNNEI. The V and J ends lost 7 bases and 0 bases, in that order; junction bases with no gene match: 10. As DNA, the CDR3 is TGTGCCAGCAAATCTACCCGGACAGGGATGAACACTGAAGCTTTCTTT. This sequence encodes CASKSTRTGMNTEAFF.

This clone occurred once. V usage is TRBV4-1 and J usage is TRBJ1-5; perhaps TRBD1 as D (6 bases). V lost 2 bases and J lost 2, with 7 bases in between. Germline CDR1 reads MGHRA; CDR2 reads YSYEKL. There are 14 residues in the CDR3. As DNA, the CDR3 is TGCGCCAGCAGCCAACCAGGGGGCAATCAGCCCCAGCATTTT. It is translated as CASSQPGGNQPQHF.

This clone was picked up one time. J is TRBJ2-4 and V is TRBV14; D is perhaps TRBD1 (6 bases). The ends were cut back, 2 bases at V and 1 base at J, with 9 bases in the middle. There are 15 residues in the CDR3. Per germline, CDR1 SGHDN and CDR2 FVKESK. The CDR3 bases are TGTGCCAGCAGCCAAACACAGGGTGCCAAAAACATTCAGTACTTC. Translation: CASSQTQGAKNIQYF.

This sequence joins TRBV6-6 and TRBJ2-2; weak D call: TRBD2 (6 bases). The V gene's germline CDR1 is MNHNY and CDR2 SVGAGI (reference sequence). V lost 4 bases to trimming and J lost 1 base, with 13 bases between them. The CDR3 runs 16 residues. The CDR3 bases are TGTGCCAGCAGTTCACCTAGCGCCCGGAACACCGGGGAGCTGTTTTTT. The encoded protein is CASSSPSARNTGELFF.

Remarks on this clone: The same CDR3 is also encoded by other DNA sequences in this sample. This chain uses TRBV5-1 with TRBJ2-2; D might be TRBD2 (6 bases). The CDR3 sequence is 19 residues long. CDR1 is SGHRS, CDR2 YFSETQ, per germline. V dropped 2 bases and J dropped 0 bases, with 20 bases sitting between them. CDR3 residues: CASSFYGRGGNTNTGELFF. The DNA for the CDR3 is TGCGCCAGCAGCTTTTACGGGCGTGGGGGGAACACGAACACCGGGGAGCTGTTTTTT.

The chain couples TRBV29-1 to TRBJ2-2, with TRBD1 identical over 11 bases. The CDR3 totals 13 residues. Germline-derived CDR1 and CDR2 are SQVTM and ANQGSEA. V was pared by 8 bases and J by 3 bases, with 2 bases of the junction left unmatched. CDR3 protein: CSWGQGDTGELFF. Here the CDR3 DNA reads TGCAGCTGGGGACAGGGGGACACCGGGGAGCTGTTTTTT.

V gene TRBV9 combines with J gene TRBJ2-2; 7 nucleotides agree with TRBD2. Germline values: CDR1 SGDLS, CDR2 YYNGEE. V was clipped by 4 bases and J by 3 bases; unmatched bases: 3. This CDR3 contains 14 residues. CDR3 protein: CASSPSGDTGELFF. DNA for the CDR3: TGTGCCAGCAGCCCTAGCGGCGACACCGGGGAGCTGTTTTTT.

CDR3 sequence (DNA): TGTGCCAGCGGGAGACAGCTAATGGCCGGGGAGCTGTTTTTT. This encodes CASGRQLMAGELFF. This chain connects TRBV27 to TRBJ2-2; D tentatively reads TRBD1 or TRBD2 (5 bases each). V lost 8 bases, J lost 6 bases, and 16 bases lay in between. Germline CDR1 reads MNHEY; CDR2 reads SMNVEV (reference sequence). This CDR3 is 14 amino acids long.

This clone was seen a single time. CDR3 sequence (DNA): TGTGCCAGCAACAGACAGGGGGAACATGGCTACACCTTC. It translates to CASNRQGEHGYTF. This chain links TRBV2 with TRBJ1-2; 9 bases agree with TRBD1. Germline assignment: CDR1 SNHLY and CDR2 FYNNEI. V lost 7 bases, J lost 6 bases, and 6 bases stayed unmatched. This CDR3 is built from 13 residues.

The chain joins TRBV6-6 to TRBJ1-5; D remains ambiguous. Germline V gives CDR1 MNHNY, CDR2 SVGAGI (reference sequence). Trimming removed 8 bases at V and 4 bases at J, with 3 bases between. The CDR3 consists of 10 residues. CDR3 bases: TGTGCCAGCGGAAATCAGCCCCAGCATTTT. This codes for CASGNQPQHF.